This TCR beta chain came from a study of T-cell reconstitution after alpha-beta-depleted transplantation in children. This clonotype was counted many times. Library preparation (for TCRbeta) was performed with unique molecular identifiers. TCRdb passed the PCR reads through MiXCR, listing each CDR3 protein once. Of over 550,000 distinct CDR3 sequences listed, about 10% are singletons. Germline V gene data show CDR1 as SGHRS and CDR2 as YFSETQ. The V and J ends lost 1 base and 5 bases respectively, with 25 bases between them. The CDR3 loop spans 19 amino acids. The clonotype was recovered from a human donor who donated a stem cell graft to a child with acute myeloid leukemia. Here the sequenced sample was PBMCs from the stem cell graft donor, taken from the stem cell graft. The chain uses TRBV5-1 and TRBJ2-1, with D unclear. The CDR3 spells CASSLPALRTLRTHNEQFF. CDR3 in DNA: TGCGCCAGCAGCTTGCCCGCGCTTAGAACCCTACGGACCCACAATGAGCAGTTCTTC.